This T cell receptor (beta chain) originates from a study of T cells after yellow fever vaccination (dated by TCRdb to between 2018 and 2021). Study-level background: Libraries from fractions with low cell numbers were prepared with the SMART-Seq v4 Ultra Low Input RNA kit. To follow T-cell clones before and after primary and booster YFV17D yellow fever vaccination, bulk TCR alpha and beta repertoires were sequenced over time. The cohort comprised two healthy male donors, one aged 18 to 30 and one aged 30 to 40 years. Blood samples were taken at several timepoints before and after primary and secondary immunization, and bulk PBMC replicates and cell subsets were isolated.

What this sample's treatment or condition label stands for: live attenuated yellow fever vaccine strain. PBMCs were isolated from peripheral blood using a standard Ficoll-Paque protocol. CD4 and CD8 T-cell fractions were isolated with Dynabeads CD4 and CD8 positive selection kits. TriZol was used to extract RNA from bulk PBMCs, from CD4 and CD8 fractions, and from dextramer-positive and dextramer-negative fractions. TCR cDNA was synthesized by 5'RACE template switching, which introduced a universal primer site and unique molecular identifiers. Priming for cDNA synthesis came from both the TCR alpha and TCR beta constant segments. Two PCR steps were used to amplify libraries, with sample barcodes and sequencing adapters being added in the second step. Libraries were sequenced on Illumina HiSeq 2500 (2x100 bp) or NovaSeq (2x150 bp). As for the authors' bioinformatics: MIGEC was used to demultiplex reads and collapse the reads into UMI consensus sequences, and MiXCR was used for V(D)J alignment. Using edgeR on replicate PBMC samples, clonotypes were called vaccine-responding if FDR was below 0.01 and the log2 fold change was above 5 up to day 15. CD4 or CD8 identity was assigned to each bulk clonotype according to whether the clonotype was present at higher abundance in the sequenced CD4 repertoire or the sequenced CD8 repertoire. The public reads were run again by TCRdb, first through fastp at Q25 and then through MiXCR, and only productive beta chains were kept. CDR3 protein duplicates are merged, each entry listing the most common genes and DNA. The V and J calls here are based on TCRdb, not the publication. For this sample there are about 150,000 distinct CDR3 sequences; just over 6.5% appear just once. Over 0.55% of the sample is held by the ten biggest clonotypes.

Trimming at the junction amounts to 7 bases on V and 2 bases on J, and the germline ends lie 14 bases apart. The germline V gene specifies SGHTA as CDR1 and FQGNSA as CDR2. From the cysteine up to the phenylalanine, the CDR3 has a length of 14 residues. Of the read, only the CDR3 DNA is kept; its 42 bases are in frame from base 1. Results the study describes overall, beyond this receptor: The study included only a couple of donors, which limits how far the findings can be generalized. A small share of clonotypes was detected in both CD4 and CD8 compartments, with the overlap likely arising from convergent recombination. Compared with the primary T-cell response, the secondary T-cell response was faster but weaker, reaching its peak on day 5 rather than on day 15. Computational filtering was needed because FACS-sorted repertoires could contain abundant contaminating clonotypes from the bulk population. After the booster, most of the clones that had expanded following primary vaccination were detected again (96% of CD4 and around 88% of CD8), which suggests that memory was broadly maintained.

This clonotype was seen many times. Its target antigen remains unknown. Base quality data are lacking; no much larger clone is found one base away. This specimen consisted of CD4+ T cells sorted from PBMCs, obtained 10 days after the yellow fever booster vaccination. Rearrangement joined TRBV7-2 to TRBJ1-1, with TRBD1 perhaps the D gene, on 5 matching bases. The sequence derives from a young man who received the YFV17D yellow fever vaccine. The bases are TGTGCCAGCAACCCCTCCAGGGAAAACACTGAAGCTTTCTTT. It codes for CASNPSRENTEAFF.